This paragraph covers one T cell receptor (beta chain) sequence. The antigen is not known. The CDR3 is 17 amino acids. V gave up 4 bases and J gave up 3 bases, with 19 bases separating them. Germline V gene lookup returns CDR1 LNHDA and CDR2 SQIVND (reference sequence). The sample originates from a study of T cell repertoires in cytomegalovirus infection. TCRdb ran MiXCR on the reads and lists one entry per CDR3 protein. The profile covers about 130,000 distinct CDR3 sequences, with roughly 32% appearing a single time and roughly three fifths taken by the ten largest. The source of this sequence is a human donor in good health (CMV status not recorded). Some clones in this sample may be carry-over from other donors' samples. The material sequenced was CD8+ T cells from cultured PBMCs, taken from culture after CMV antigen stimulation. V is TRBV19 and J is TRBJ2-1; tentatively, D is TRBD1 (5 bases). The DNA for the CDR3 is TGTGCCAGTAGTACATGGATGGCAGGGAACCTCTACAATGAGCAGTTCTTC. As protein: CASSTWMAGNLYNEQFF.